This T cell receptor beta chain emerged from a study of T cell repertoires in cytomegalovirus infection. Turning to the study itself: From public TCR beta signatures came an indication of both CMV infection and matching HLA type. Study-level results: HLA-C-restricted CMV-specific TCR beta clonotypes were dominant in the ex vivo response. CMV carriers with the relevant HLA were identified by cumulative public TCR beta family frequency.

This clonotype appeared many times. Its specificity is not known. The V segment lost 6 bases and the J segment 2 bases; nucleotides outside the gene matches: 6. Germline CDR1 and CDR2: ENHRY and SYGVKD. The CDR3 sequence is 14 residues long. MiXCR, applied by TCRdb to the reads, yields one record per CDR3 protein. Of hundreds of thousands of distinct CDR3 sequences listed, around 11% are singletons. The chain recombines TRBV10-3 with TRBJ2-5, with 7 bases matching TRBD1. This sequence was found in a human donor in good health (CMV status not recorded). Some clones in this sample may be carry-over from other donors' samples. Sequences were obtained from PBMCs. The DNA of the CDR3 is TGTGCCATCAGGGGACAGAGGGGTCAAGAGACCCAGTACTTC. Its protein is CAIRGQRGQETQYF.